A selection of T cell receptor beta chains follows, all from one sample in a study of T cell responses to AZD1222 COVID-19 vaccine. Method: immunoSEQ multiplex PCR; TCRdb's copy keeps in-frame clones and lacks some. The sample carries about 120,000 clones, roughly 91% recorded once. Here the sequenced sample was peripheral blood, taken 28 days after the second AZD1222 dose. The receptors were sampled from an adult who received the AZD1222 COVID-19 vaccine. CDR3s include the opening cysteine and the closing phenylalanine or tryptophan. The D gene is left open where the match is weak. Clone size is stated in some rows and not others, as once, few, many or a class when expanded.

medium-sized,TRBJ1-5,TRBV30,NA,13,TGTGCCTGGAGTTATGGTAGCAATCAGCCCCAGCATTTT,CAWSYGSNQPQHF
NA,TRBJ2-2,TRBV6-5,TRBD2,15,TGTGCCAGCAGGGGACTAGCGGGGAACACCGGGGAGCTGTTTTTT,CASRGLAGNTGELFF
NA,TRBJ2-2,TRBV15,NA,14,TGTGCCACCAGCGCGCAAACTAGTTCCGGGGAGCTGTTTTTT,CATSAQTSSGELFF
NA,TRBJ2-7,TRBV7-9,NA,15,TGTGCCAGCAGCTTTACCGCGGGCAAACTGGACGAGCAGTACTTC,CASSFTAGKLDEQYF
NA,TRBJ1-1,TRBV10-3,NA,16,TGTGCCATCAGTGAGTCGACCAGGACGCGGGACACTGAAGCTTTCTTT,CAISESTRTRDTEAFF
once,TRBJ2-3,TRBV28,TRBD2,16,TGTGCCAGCAGTGGCGAGGCGGGAGGGCCTTCAGATACGCAGTATTTT,CASSGEAGGPSDTQYF
NA,TRBJ2-7,TRBV3-1/TRBV3-2,NA,14,TGTGCCAGCAGCCGGACATCTAGCTCCTACGAGCAGTACTTC,CASSRTSSSYEQYF
NA,TRBJ2-1,TRBV11-2,TRBD1,16,TGTGCCAGCAGCGCAGGGACAGGGGGCTCCTACAATGAGCAGTTCTTC,CASSAGTGGSYNEQFF
NA,TRBJ1-4,TRBV7-2,NA,14,TGTGCCAGCAGCTTAGCGGGGGCTGGGGAAAAACTGTTTTTT,CASSLAGAGEKLFF
NA,TRBJ2-1,TRBV6-2/TRBV6-3,NA,15,TGTGCCAGCAGTTACTCACTCGGGACTTCCCATGAGCAGTTCTTC,CASSYSLGTSHEQFF
NA,TRBJ2-1,TRBV19,TRBD2,16,TGTGCCAGTAGTATTGGCGGGGGGGCGACCTACAATGAGCAGTTCTTC,CASSIGGGATYNEQFF
NA,TRBJ1-5,TRBV19,TRBD1,14,TGTGCCAGTAGTACAACAGGGGCCAATCAGCCCCAGCATTTT,CASSTTGANQPQHF
NA,TRBJ1-5,TRBV5-5,NA,16,TGTGCCAGCAGCCGGACCGGCCGGGGGAGCAATCAGCCCCAGCATTTT,CASSRTGRGSNQPQHF
NA,TRBJ2-4,TRBV2,TRBD1,19,TGTGCCAGCAGTGAAGGCCTTGGGGGACAGGGCTTAGCCAAAAACATTCAGTACTTC,CASSEGLGGQGLAKNIQYF
NA,TRBJ1-5,TRBV19,NA,15,TGTGCCAGTAGTTCTGTCCCACCTCGGATTCAGCCCCAGCATTTT,CASSSVPPRIQPQHF
NA,TRBJ2-2,TRBV10-3,TRBD1,15,TGTGCCATCAAGGAGCAGGGGGCGAACACCGGGGAGCTGTTTTTT,CAIKEQGANTGELFF
NA,TRBJ2-6,TRBV6-5,NA,15,TGTGCCAGCAGCTTAGGGGGAACGGGGGCCAACGTCCTGACTTTC,CASSLGGTGANVLTF
NA,TRBJ2-7,TRBV6-5,NA,14,TGTGCCAGCAGTTACACCAGGGTGATCGGCGAGCAGTACTTC,CASSYTRVIGEQYF
NA,TRBJ2-7,TRBV13,NA,15,TGTGCCAGCAGCTTAGGGACAGGACCAACCTACGAGCAGTACTTC,CASSLGTGPTYEQYF
NA,TRBJ1-2,TRBV5-4,NA,14,TGTGCCAGCAGCGAGGGCACGGGGCAGGGAGGCTACACCTTC,CASSEGTGQGGYTF
once,TRBJ2-5,TRBV25-1,TRBD1,14,TGTGCCAGCAGTTATCAGGGACAGGTGAAGACCCAGTACTTC,CASSYQGQVKTQYF
few,TRBJ1-4,TRBV27,TRBD1,15,TGTGCCAGCAGTTTATCGACAGGGAGTGAAGAAAAACTGTTTTTT,CASSLSTGSEEKLFF
NA,TRBJ2-3,TRBV18,TRBD2,16,TGTGCCAGCTCACCCCCCGGGACTAGCGGAACAGATACGCAGTATTTT,CASSPPGTSGTDTQYF
NA,TRBJ1-3,TRBV2,NA,14,TGTGCCAGCAGTACAGACAGCACTGGAAACACCATATATTTT,CASSTDSTGNTIYF
NA,TRBJ2-5,TRBV29-1,NA,14,TGCAGCGTTGAAGTCGTGCTAAAGGGGGAGACCCAGTACTTC,CSVEVVLKGETQYF
NA,TRBJ1-5,TRBV2,NA,17,TGTGCCAGCACCATATTTGCGACAGACTATAGCAATCAGCCCCAGCATTTT,CASTIFATDYSNQPQHF
NA,TRBJ2-3,TRBV5-8,TRBD2,15,TGTGCCAGCAGCGGGGGGACTAGCCTTTTCTCTACGCAGTATTTT,CASSGGTSLFSTQYF
NA,TRBJ1-6,TRBV4-1,NA,16,TGCGCCAGCAGCGTCGGGACGGCTAGCCATAATTCGGCCCTCCACTTT,CASSVGTASHNSALHF
once,TRBJ2-6,TRBV19,NA,16,TGTGCCAGCGGGGCGTTGAGGAGCTCTGGGGCCAACGTCCTGACTTTC,CASGALRSSGANVLTF
NA,TRBJ2-2,TRBV7-9,NA,14,TGTGCCACCGCCGGGACAACGAACACCGGGGAGCTGTTTTTT,CATAGTTNTGELFF
NA,TRBJ1-1,TRBV12-5,NA,14,TGTGCTAGCCCCTCGGGACCCACCGGCACTGAAGCTTTCTTT,CASPSGPTGTEAFF
NA,TRBJ1-1,TRBV28,NA,11,TGTGCCACGGTTAGGAACACTGAAGCTTTCTTT,CATVRNTEAFF